This section outlines one TCR beta chain sequence together with its context. This sample is drawn from a study of blood T cell repertoires in COVID-19. All enrollees were roughly 18 to 89 years old and from about 24 US areas. Clinical history as reported by participants underpinned cohort assignment. This CDR3 contains 15 residues. Trimming removed 8 bases from V and 5 bases from J; junction bases left unmatched: 12. From germline, CDR1 is MNHNY and CDR2 SVGAGI (reference sequence). Assay used: immunoSEQ multiplex PCR; TCRdb lists only in-frame clones, some missing. The table records some 190,000 clones, more than 75% of them present only once.

The TCR was taken from a woman aged 50 to 60 with acute COVID-19. The chain uses TRBV6-6 and TRBJ1-3, with 7 bases that match TRBD1. The sample comprised PBMCs or T cells enriched from blood (not recorded which). CDR3 residues: CASAAAQGQRNTIYF. CDR3 DNA: TGTGCCAGCGCGGCGGCACAGGGGCAGAGAAACACCATATATTTT.